Listed below are T cell receptor beta chains from one sample, sequenced in a study of control samples from healthy donors and cancer patients. The assay was immunoSEQ multiplex PCR, and TCRdb's table has in-frame clones only and misses some. The sample holds around 130,000 clones; about 88% are singletons and the top ten take about 3.4%. The specimen was blood. The receptors originated from a man aged 50 to 59 in good health. The CDR3 runs from the conserved cysteine through the conserved F or W. Each record gives: CDR3 protein, CDR3 DNA, clone size, J gene, V gene, D gene. The D gene is left open where the match is weak. Size tells how often a clone was seen (once, few, many) or the class of an expanded clone, and some rows leave it out.

CASSSPYEQYF,TGTGCCAGCAGCTCCCCCTACGAGCAGTACTTC,.,TRBJ2-7,TRBV11-2,.
CASSFVLNQPQHF,TGTGCCAGCAGTTTTGTCCTCAATCAGCCCCAGCATTTT,.,TRBJ1-5,TRBV28,.
CASRPQKPGQRLEQYF,TGCGCCAGCAGGCCACAGAAACCGGGACAGCGTCTCGAGCAGTACTTC,.,TRBJ2-7,TRBV10-1,TRBD1
CASSIRGYTEAFF,TGTGCCAGTAGTATAAGGGGGTATACTGAAGCTTTCTTT,.,TRBJ1-1,TRBV19,.
CASTLGTGSSRSIF,TGTGCCAGCACCCTAGGCACAGGGTCGTCCCGGTCAATCTTC,.,TRBJ2-1,TRBV11-2,.
CASSPIELTGRETQYF,TGTGCCAGCAGCCCGATAGAATTGACAGGGCGAGAGACCCAGTACTTC,.,TRBJ2-5,TRBV3-1/TRBV3-2,TRBD1
CASSSGTLENIQYF,TGCGCCAGCAGCTCCGGGACACTAGAAAACATTCAGTACTTC,.,TRBJ2-4,TRBV5-1,.
CASSKGAEAFF,TGTGCCAGCAGCAAAGGGGCTGAAGCTTTCTTT,.,TRBJ1-1,TRBV21-1,.
CASSLGDRFLEKLFF,TGCGCCAGCAGCTTGGGCGACAGGTTTTTGGAAAAACTGTTTTTT,.,TRBJ1-4,TRBV5-1,.
CASSQGGLAGANVLTF,TGTGCCAGCAGCCAAGGCGGGCTGGCTGGGGCCAACGTCCTGACTTTC,.,TRBJ2-6,TRBV3-1/TRBV3-2,.
CASSELLGRETTNEKLFF,TGTGCCAGCAGTGAACTCTTGGGCAGGGAGACAACTAATGAAAAACTGTTTTTT,.,TRBJ1-4,TRBV6-1,.
CASTEGAQLNTEAFF,TGTGCCAGCACAGAGGGGGCCCAACTGAACACTGAAGCTTTCTTT,once,TRBJ1-1,TRBV2,TRBD1
CASHGGGIAETQYF,TGTGCCAGTCACGGCGGGGGGATTGCGGAGACCCAGTACTTC,.,TRBJ2-5,TRBV11-3,TRBD2
CASSLGVGGITEAFF,TGTGCCAGCAGCCTGGGGGTAGGGGGAATCACTGAAGCTTTCTTT,.,TRBJ1-1,TRBV5-4,.
CASSLFATDTQGGYTF,TGTGCCAGCAGCTTGTTCGCGACGGACACCCAAGGAGGCTACACCTTC,.,TRBJ1-2,TRBV5-6,.
CSASGGGYEQYF,TGCAGTGCTAGTGGAGGAGGATACGAGCAGTACTTC,.,TRBJ2-7,TRBV20-1,.
CASRRGRTNEKLFF,TGCGCCAGTCGTAGAGGGAGAACTAATGAAAAACTGTTTTTT,.,TRBJ1-4,TRBV10-2,.